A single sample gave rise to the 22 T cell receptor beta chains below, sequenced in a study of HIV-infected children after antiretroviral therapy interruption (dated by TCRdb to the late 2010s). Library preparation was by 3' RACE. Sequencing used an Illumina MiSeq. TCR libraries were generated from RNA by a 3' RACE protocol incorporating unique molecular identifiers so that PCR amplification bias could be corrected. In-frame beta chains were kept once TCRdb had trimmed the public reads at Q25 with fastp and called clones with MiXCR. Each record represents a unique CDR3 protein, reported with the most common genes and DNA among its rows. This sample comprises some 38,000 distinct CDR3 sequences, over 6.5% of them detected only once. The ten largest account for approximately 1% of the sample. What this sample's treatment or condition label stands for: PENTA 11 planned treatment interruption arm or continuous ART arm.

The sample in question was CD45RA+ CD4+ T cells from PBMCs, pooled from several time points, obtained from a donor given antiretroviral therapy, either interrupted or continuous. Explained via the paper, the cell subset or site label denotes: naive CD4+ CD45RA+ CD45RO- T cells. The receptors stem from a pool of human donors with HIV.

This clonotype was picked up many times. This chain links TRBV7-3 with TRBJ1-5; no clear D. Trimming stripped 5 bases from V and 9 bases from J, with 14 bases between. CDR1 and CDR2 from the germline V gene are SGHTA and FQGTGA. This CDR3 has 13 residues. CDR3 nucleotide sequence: TGTGCCAGCAGCCAAGAGGTGGGGTTGCCCCAGCATTTT. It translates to CASSQEVGLPQHF. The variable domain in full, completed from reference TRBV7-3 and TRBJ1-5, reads GAGVSQTPSNKVTEKGKYVELRCDPISGHTALYWYRQSLGQGPEFLIYFQGTGAADDSGLPNDRFFAVRPEGSVSTLKIQRTERGDSAVYLCASSQEVGLPQHFGDGTRLSIL.

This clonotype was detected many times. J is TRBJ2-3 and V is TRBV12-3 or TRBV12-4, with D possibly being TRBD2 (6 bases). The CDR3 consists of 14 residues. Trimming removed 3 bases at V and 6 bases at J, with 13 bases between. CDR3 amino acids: CASSFSGGSDTQYF. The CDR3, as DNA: TGTGCCAGCAGTTTCTCTGGGGGGTCGGATACGCAGTATTTT.

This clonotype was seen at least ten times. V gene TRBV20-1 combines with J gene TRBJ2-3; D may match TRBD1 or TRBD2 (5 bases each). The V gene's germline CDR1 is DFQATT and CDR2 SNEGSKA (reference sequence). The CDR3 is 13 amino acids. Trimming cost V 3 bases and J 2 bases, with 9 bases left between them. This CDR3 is CSARDGTTDTQYF. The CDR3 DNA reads TGCAGTGCTAGGGATGGGACCACAGATACGCAGTATTTT.

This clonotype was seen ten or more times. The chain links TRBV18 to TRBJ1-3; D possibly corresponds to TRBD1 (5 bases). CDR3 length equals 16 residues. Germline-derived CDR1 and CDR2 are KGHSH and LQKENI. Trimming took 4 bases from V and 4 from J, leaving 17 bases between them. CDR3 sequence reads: CASSQPDGAYGNTIYF. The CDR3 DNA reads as TGTGCCAGCTCACAACCGGACGGGGCTTACGGAAACACCATATATTTT.

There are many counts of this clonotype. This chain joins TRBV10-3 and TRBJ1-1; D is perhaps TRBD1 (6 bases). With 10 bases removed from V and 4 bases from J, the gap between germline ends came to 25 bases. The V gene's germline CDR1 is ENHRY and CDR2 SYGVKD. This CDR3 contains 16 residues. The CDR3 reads CATGKEIGGAGTEAFF. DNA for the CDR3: TGTGCCACCGGCAAGGAGATCGGGGGCGCCGGCACTGAAGCTTTCTTT.

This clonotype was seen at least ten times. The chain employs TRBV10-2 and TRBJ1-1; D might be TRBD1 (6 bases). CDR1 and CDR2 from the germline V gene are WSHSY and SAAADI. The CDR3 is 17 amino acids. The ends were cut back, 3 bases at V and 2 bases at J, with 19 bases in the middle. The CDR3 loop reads CASSELSGTRDNTEAFF. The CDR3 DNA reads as TGCGCCAGCAGTGAATTATCCGGGACACGGGATAACACTGAAGCTTTCTTT.

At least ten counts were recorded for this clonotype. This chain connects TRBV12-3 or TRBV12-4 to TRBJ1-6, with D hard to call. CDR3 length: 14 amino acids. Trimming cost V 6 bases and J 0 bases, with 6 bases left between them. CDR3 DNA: TGTGCCAGCAGAACTAGCTCCTATAATTCACCCCTCCACTTT. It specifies CASRTSSYNSPLHF.

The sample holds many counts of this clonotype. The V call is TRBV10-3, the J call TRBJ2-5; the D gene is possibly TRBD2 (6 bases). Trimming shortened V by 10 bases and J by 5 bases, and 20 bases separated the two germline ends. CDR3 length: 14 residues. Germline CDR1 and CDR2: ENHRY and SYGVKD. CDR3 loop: CATGGGNREETQYF. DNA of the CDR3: TGTGCCACCGGAGGCGGGAACCGTGAGGAGACCCAGTACTTC.

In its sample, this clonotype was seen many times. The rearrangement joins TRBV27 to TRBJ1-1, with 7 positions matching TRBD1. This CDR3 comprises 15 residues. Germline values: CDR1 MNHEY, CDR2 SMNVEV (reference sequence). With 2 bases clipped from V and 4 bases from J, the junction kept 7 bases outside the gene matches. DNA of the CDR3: TGTGCCAGCAGTTTAGCTACAGGGGTCGGCACTGAAGCTTTCTTT. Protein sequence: CASSLATGVGTEAFF.

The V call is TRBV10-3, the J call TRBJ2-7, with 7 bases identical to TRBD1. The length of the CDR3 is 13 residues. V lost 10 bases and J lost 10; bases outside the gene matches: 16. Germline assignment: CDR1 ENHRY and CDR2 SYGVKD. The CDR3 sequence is CASGQGDLYEQYF. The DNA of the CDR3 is TGTGCCAGCGGTCAGGGGGATCTCTATGAACAGTACTTC.

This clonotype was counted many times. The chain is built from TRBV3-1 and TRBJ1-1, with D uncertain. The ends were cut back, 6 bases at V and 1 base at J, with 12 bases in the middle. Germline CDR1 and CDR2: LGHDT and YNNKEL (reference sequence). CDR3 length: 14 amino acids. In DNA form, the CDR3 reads TGTGCCAGCAGGAACGCCGGAGGGAACACTGAAGCTTTCTTT. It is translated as CASRNAGGNTEAFF. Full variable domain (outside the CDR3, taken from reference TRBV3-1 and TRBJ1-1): DTAVSQTPKYLVTQMGNDKSIKCEQNLGHDTMYWYKQDSKKFLKIMFSYNNKELIINETVPNRFSPKSPDKAHLNLHINSLELGDSAVYFCASRNAGGNTEAFFGQGTRLTVV.

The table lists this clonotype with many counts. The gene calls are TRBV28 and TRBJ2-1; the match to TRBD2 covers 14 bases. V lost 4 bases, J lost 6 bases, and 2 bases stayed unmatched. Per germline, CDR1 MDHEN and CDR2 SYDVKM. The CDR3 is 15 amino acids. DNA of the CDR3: TGTGCCAGCAGTTCCGGGACTAGCGGGAGCAATGAGCAGTTCTTC. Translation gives CASSSGTSGSNEQFF. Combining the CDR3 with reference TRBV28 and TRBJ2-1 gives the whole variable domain DVKVTQSSRYLVKRTGEKVFLECVQDMDHENMFWYRQDPGLGLRLIYFSYDVKMKEKGDIPEGYSVSREKKERFSLILESASTNQTSMYLCASSSGTSGSNEQFFGPGTRLTVL.

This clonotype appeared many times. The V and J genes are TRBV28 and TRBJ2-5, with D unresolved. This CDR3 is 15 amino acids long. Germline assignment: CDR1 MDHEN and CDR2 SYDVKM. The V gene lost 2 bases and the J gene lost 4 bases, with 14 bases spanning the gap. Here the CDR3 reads CASSLVGAPGETQYF. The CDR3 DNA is TGTGCCAGCAGTTTAGTGGGCGCTCCTGGAGAGACCCAGTACTTC. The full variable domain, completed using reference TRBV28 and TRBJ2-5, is DVKVTQSSRYLVKRTGEKVFLECVQDMDHENMFWYRQDPGLGLRLIYFSYDVKMKEKGDIPEGYSVSREKKERFSLILESASTNQTSMYLCASSLVGAPGETQYFGPGTRLLVL.

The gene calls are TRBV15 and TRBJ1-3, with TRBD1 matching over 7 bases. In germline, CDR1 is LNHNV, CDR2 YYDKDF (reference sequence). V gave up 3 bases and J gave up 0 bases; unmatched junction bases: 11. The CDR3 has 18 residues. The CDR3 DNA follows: TGTGCCACCAGCAGTGCGACAGGGCCATTAATCTCTGGAAACACCATATATTTT. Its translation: CATSSATGPLISGNTIYF.

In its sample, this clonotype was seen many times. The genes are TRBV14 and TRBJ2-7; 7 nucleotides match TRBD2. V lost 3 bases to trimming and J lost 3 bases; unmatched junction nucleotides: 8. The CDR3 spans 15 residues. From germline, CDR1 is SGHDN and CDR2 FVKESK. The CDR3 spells CASSHPPGLIYEQYF. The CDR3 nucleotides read TGTGCCAGCAGCCACCCACCGGGACTAATCTACGAGCAGTACTTC. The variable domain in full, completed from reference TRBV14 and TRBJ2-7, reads EAGVTQFPSHSVIEKGQTVTLRCDPISGHDNLYWYRRVMGKEIKFLLHFVKESKQDESGMPNNRFLAERTGGTYSTLKVQPAELEDSGVYFCASSHPPGLIYEQYFGPGTRLTVT.

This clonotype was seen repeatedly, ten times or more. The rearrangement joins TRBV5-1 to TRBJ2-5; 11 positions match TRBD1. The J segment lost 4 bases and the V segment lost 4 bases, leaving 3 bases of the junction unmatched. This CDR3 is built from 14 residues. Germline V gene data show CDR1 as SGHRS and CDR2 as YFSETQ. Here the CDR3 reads CASSRGQGGETQYF. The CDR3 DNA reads TGCGCCAGCAGCAGGGGACAGGGGGGAGAGACCCAGTACTTC.

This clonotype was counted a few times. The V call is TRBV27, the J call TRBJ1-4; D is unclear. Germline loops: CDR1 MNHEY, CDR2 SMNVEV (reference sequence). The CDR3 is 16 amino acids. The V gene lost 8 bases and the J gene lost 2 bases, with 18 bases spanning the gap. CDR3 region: CASRPYNRGTNEKLFF. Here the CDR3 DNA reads TGTGCCAGCCGCCCCTACAATAGAGGGACTAATGAAAAACTGTTTTTT. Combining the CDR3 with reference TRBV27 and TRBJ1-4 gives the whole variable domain EAQVTQNPRYLITVTGKKLTVTCSQNMNHEYMSWYRQDPGLGLRQIYYSMNVEVTDKGDVPEGYKVSRKEKRNFPLILESPSPNQTSLYFCASRPYNRGTNEKLFFGSGTQLSVL.

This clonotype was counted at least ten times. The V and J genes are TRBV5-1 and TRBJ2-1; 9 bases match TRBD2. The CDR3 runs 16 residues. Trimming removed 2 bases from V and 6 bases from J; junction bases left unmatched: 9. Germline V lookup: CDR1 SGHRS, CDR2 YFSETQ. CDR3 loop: CASSFRGSRGGNEQFF. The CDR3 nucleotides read TGCGCCAGCAGCTTCCGCGGGTCGCGGGGGGGCAATGAGCAGTTCTTC.

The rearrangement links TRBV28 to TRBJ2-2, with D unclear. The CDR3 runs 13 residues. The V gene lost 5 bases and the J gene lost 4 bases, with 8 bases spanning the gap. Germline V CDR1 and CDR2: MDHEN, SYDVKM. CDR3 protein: CASSRSGTGELFF. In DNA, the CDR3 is TGTGCCAGCAGTCGGAGTGGCACCGGGGAGCTGTTTTTT.

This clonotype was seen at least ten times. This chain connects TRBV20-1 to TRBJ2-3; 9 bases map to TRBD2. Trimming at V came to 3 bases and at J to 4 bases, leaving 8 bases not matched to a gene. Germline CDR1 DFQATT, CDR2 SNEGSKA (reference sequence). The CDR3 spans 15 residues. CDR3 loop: CSARRIAGDADTQYF. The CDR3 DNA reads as TGCAGTGCTAGGAGGATAGCGGGGGACGCAGATACGCAGTATTTT.

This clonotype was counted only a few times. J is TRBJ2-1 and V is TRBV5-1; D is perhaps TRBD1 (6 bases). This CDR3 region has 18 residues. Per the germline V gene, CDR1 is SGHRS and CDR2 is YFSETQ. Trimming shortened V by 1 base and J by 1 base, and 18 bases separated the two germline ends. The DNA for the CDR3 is TGCGCCAGCAGCTTGAGGCCCGGGGCAGGGGAGTCCTACAATGAGCAGTTCTTC. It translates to CASSLRPGAGESYNEQFF.

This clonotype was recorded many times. The DNA for the CDR3 is TGTGCCATCAGCCAGGGGGCCGAGAACACTGAAGCTTTCTTT. Amino acid sequence: CAISQGAENTEAFF. This sequence joins TRBV10-3 and TRBJ1-1; 8 positions agree with TRBD1. The CDR3 loop spans 14 amino acids. Looked up from germline, CDR1 is ENHRY and CDR2 is SYGVKD. V trimming: 6 bases; J trimming: 1 base; junction bases outside the gene matches: 4.